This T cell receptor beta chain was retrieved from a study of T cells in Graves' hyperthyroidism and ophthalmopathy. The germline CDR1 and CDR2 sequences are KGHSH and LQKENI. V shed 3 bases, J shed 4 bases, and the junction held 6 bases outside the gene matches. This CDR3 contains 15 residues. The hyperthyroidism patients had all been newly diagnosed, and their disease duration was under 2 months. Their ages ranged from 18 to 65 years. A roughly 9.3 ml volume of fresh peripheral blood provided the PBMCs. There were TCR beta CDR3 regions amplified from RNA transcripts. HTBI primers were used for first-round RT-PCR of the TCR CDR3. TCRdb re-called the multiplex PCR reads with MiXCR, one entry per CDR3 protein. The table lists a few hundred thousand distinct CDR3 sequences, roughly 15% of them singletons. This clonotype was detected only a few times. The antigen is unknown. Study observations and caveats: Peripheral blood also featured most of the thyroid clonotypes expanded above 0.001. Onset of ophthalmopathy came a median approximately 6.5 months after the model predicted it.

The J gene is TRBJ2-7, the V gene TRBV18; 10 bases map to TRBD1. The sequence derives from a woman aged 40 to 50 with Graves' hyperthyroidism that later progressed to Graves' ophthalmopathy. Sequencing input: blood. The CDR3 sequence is CASSPGTGVLYEQYF. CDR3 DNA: TGTGCCAGCTCACCTGGGACAGGGGTCCTGTACGAGCAGTACTTC.